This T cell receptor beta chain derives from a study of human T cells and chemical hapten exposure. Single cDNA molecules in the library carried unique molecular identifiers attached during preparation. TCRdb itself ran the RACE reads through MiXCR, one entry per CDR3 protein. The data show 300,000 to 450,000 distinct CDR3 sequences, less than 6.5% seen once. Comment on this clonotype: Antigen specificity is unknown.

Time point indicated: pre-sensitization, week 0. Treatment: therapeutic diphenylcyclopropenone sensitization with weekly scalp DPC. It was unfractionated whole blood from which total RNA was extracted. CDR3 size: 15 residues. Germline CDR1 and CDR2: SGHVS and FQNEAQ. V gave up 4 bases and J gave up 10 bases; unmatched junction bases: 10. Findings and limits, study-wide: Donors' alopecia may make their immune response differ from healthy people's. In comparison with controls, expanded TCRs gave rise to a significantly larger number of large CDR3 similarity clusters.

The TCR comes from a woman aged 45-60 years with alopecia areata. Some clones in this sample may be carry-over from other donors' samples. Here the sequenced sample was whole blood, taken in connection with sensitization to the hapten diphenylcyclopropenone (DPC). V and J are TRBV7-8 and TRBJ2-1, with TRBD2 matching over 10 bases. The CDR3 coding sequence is TGTGCCAGCAGCTCCGGACTAGCGGTAGGACAGGAGCAGTTCTTC. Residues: CASSSGLAVGQEQFF.